A single sample gave rise to the 4 T cell receptor beta chains below, sequenced in a study of cytomegalovirus exposure and HLA in healthy donors. A multiplex PCR was run with 60 Vbeta primers and 13 Jbeta primers. Some clones are missing from TCRdb's copy, which holds only in-frame ones; the method was immunoSEQ multiplex PCR. This listing includes approximately 120,000 clones. Source material: PBMCs. Receptors were obtained from a man in his forties in good health and CMV-seronegative.

The chain joins TRBV9 to TRBJ2-7; D possibly corresponds to TRBD2 (6 bases). The V end lost 0 bases, the J end lost 3 bases, and 10 bases lay between the germline ends. This CDR3 spans 14 amino acids. The germline V gene has CDR1 SGDLS and CDR2 YYNGEE. The CDR3 loop is CASSVAGSGYEQYF. The CDR3 coding sequence is TGTGCCAGCAGCGTAGCCGGGAGTGGCTACGAGCAGTACTTC.

V gene TRBV2 combines with J gene TRBJ1-2, with no clear D. CDR1 is SNHLY and CDR2 is FYNNEI in the germline V gene. V lost 7 bases, J lost 5 bases, and 8 bases lay in between. This CDR3 region has 11 residues. The DNA of the CDR3 is TGTGCCAGCACGGGAGCGTATGGCTACACCTTC. This gives the protein CASTGAYGYTF. Together with reference TRBV2 and TRBJ1-2, the CDR3 gives the full variable domain: EPEVTQTPSHQVTQMGQEVILRCVPISNHLYFYWYRQILGQKVEFLVSFYNNEISEKSEIFDDQFSVERPDGSNFTLKIRSTKLEDSAMYFCASTGAYGYTFGSGTRLTVV.

The rearrangement joins TRBV19 to TRBJ2-4, with D perhaps TRBD1 (5 bases). Germline-derived CDR1 and CDR2 are LNHDA and SQIVND (reference sequence). There are 13 residues in the CDR3. Trimming took 1 base from V and 8 from J, leaving 9 bases between them. This CDR3 reads CASSIAGLDIQYF. CDR3 nucleotides: TGTGCCAGTAGTATAGCAGGGTTGGACATTCAGTACTTC.

This rearrangement joins TRBV28 to TRBJ2-7, with 10 positions matching TRBD2. There are 14 residues in the CDR3. J lost 5 bases, V lost 5 bases, and 6 bases had no gene match. Germline loops: CDR1 MDHEN, CDR2 SYDVKM. The CDR3 is CASSSGRGRDEQYF. The CDR3 DNA is TGTGCCAGCAGTAGCGGGAGGGGGCGCGACGAGCAGTACTTC.